The TCR beta chain described here comes from a study of identical twins. Points from the study as a whole: Where out-of-frame alpha sequences were twin-shared, they showed excess low generation probability. Abundant beta clonotypes from cord blood bore fewer insertions; memory repertoires lacked this pattern. Excess twin sharing in beta out-of-frame sequences was weaker.

The CDR3 consists of 15 residues. Looked up from germline, CDR1 is LGHDT and CDR2 is YNNKEL (reference sequence). With V trimmed by 1 base and J by 4 bases, 2 bases remained unmatched. With no exceptions, donors were healthy Caucasians. TCRdb analysed the 5' RACE reads with MiXCR anew, one entry per CDR3 protein. Counted here are some 600,000 distinct CDR3 sequences, 7.1% occurring once; the ten biggest clones make up around 1.6%. The table lists this clonotype with a few counts. Its cognate antigen is unknown. The sample also formed part of further work on yellow fever vaccine responses in identical twins.

The sample was PBMCs. This receptor was obtained from a young woman in good health. The genes are TRBV3-1 and TRBJ2-3; 10 nucleotides line up with TRBD1. The chain's CDR3 is CASSQAGQGADTQYF. The CDR3, as DNA: TGTGCCAGCAGCCAAGCTGGACAGGGGGCAGATACGCAGTATTTT.